These 20 T cell receptor beta chains came from one sample sequenced in a study of T cell responses to AZD1222 COVID-19 vaccine. Generated by immunoSEQ multiplex PCR, the TCRdb table keeps only in-frame clones and is missing some. Counted here are some 140,000 clones, around nine tenths occurring once; the ten biggest clones make up around 1.6%. The sequencing here drew on peripheral blood, taken on day 0 of AZD1222 vaccination. These receptors all stem from an adult in good health.

The genes are TRBV6-5 and TRBJ2-7, with D tentatively TRBD2 (5 bases). Trimming removed 2 bases at V and 1 base at J, with 15 bases between. Germline CDR1 and CDR2: MNHEY and SVGAGI. The CDR3 runs 16 residues. CDR3 residues: CASSYVASRASYEQYF. In DNA, the CDR3 is TGTGCCAGCAGTTACGTCGCCTCGCGGGCTTCCTACGAGCAGTACTTC.

The chain links TRBV7-2 to TRBJ1-1; no firm D call. Germline lookup yields CDR1 SGHTA and CDR2 FQGNSA. Trimming pared 1 base from V and 1 base from J, leaving 10 bases between. This CDR3 is 15 amino acids long. CDR3 region: CASSLVGRRNTEAFF. In nucleotides, the CDR3 is TGTGCCAGCAGCTTAGTAGGACGCCGGAACACTGAAGCTTTCTTT.

The chain links TRBV28 to TRBJ1-6; perhaps TRBD1 as D (5 bases). Germline values: CDR1 MDHEN, CDR2 SYDVKM. Trimming removed 3 bases at V and 10 bases at J, with 13 bases between. The length of the CDR3 is 14 residues. The CDR3 sequence is CASSFSPQASPLHF. DNA for the CDR3: TGTGCCAGCAGTTTTTCCCCACAGGCCTCACCCCTCCACTTT.

J is TRBJ2-4 and V is TRBV18; D ambiguous. V shed 0 bases and J shed 0 bases, with 9 bases lying between them. Looked up from germline, CDR1 is KGHSH and CDR2 is LQKENI. The CDR3 consists of 16 residues. DNA of the CDR3: TGTGCCAGCTCACCACCGAGCCGACTAGCCAAAAACATTCAGTACTTC. Amino acid sequence: CASSPPSRLAKNIQYF. The variable domain in full, with the rest retrieved from reference TRBV18 and TRBJ2-4, is NAGVMQNPRHLVRRRGQEARLRCSPMKGHSHVYWYRQLPEEGLKFMVYLQKENIIDESGMPKERFSAEFPKEGPSILRIQQVVRGDSAAYFCASSPPSRLAKNIQYFGAGTRLSVL.

V gene TRBV7-9 combines with J gene TRBJ2-5; 7 bases are shared with TRBD2. The CDR3 sequence is 13 residues long. Per the germline V gene, CDR1 is SEHNR and CDR2 is FQNEAQ (reference sequence). The J segment lost 4 bases and the V segment lost 5 bases, leaving 4 bases of the junction unmatched. The CDR3 DNA is TGTGCCAGCAGCCCGACTAGCTTAGAGACCCAGTACTTC. Amino acids: CASSPTSLETQYF. The entire variable domain, with the rest obtained from reference TRBV7-9 and TRBJ2-5, is as follows: DTGVSQNPRHKITKRGQNVTFRCDPISEHNRLYWYRQTLGQGPEFLTYFQNEAQLEKSRLLSDRFSAERPKGSFSTLEIQRTEQGDSAMYLCASSPTSLETQYFGPGTRLLVL.

The J gene is TRBJ2-1, the V gene TRBV7-2, with D perhaps matching TRBD1 (6 bases). The CDR3 runs 14 residues. In germline, CDR1 is SGHTA, CDR2 FQGNSA. V lost 3 bases, J lost 5 bases, and 11 bases lay in between. The CDR3 region is CASSFRGVNNEQFF. As DNA, the CDR3 is TGTGCCAGCAGCTTCAGGGGAGTGAACAATGAGCAGTTCTTC. The variable domain in full, with the rest retrieved from reference TRBV7-2 and TRBJ2-1, is GAGVSQSPSNKVTEKGKDVELRCDPISGHTALYWYRQSLGQGLEFLIYFQGNSAPDKSGLPSDRFSAERTGGSVSTLTIQRTQQEDSAVYLCASSFRGVNNEQFFGPGTRLTVL.

The V and J genes are TRBV5-1 and TRBJ2-1; 7 bases match TRBD2. V gave up 7 bases and J gave up 0 bases; unmatched junction bases: 4. CDR1 and CDR2 (germline): SGHRS, YFSETQ. The CDR3 has 14 amino acids. For the CDR3, the DNA is TGCGCCAGCGCGGCGGGAGACTCCTACAATGAGCAGTTCTTC. Protein: CASAAGDSYNEQFF.

This clone was detected ten times or more. The chain carries TRBV19 and TRBJ1-3; tentatively, D is TRBD1 (6 bases). The CDR3 consists of 15 residues. The germline V gene has CDR1 LNHDA and CDR2 SQIVND (reference sequence). The V end was cut by 5 bases, the J end by 0 bases, with 11 bases between. The CDR3 is CASSVDRSSGNTIYF. The DNA of the CDR3 is TGTGCCAGTAGTGTCGACAGGAGCTCTGGAAACACCATATATTTT.

The V and J genes are TRBV11-2 and TRBJ2-2; D is possibly TRBD1 or TRBD2 (6 bases each). Germline V CDR1 and CDR2: SGHAT, FQNNGV. Between the trimmed V and J ends, which lost 4 bases and 7 bases, there was a span of 22 bases. The CDR3 runs to 17 residues. The CDR3 reads CASSSHEKGGWVGELFF. CDR3 nucleotide sequence: TGTGCCAGCAGCTCCCACGAAAAAGGGGGGTGGGTCGGGGAGCTGTTTTTT.

The chain employs TRBV20-1 and TRBJ1-2; 9 bases are a match to TRBD1. Germline V gene sequence: CDR1 DFQATT, CDR2 SNEGSKA (reference sequence). With V trimmed by 4 bases and J by 8 bases, 2 bases remained unmatched. This CDR3 contains 11 residues. The CDR3 DNA reads as TGCAGTGCTACAACAGGGGGCGGCTACACCTTC. Translating it yields CSATTGGGYTF.

The rearrangement joins TRBV11-3 to TRBJ2-1; D might be TRBD1 (5 bases). Trimming took off 0 bases at V and 4 bases at J, with 7 bases between the two ends. CDR3 length equals 14 residues. CDR1 is SGHNT, CDR2 YENEEA, per germline. CDR3 nucleotide sequence: TGTGCCAGCAGCTTAGATGGGGCATACAATGAGCAGTTCTTC. This gives the protein CASSLDGAYNEQFF.

This clone occurred a few times. The chain joins TRBV6-4 to TRBJ2-3, with 8 positions matching TRBD2. The ends lost 8 bases at V and 2 bases at J; junction bases unmatched: 9. The germline V gene has CDR1 MRHNA and CDR2 SNTAGT. This CDR3 contains 15 residues. CDR3 nucleotides: TGTGCCAGCGGGACCGGGACTAGTCACACAGATACGCAGTATTTT. It translates to CASGTGTSHTDTQYF.

This clone was observed a single time. The V and J genes are TRBV19 and TRBJ1-4; no definite D call. The CDR3 totals 11 residues. The V end was cut by 5 bases, the J end by 11 bases, with 9 bases between. Per the germline V gene, CDR1 is LNHDA and CDR2 is SQIVND (reference sequence). The CDR3 is CASSFLGKLFF. The CDR3 DNA is TGTGCCAGTAGTTTCCTAGGCAAACTGTTTTTT. Full variable domain (rest looked up from reference TRBV19 and TRBJ1-4): DGGITQSPKYLFRKEGQNVTLSCEQNLNHDAMYWYRQDPGQGLRLIYYSQIVNDFQKGDIAEGYSVSREKKESFPLTVTSAQKNPTAFYLCASSFLGKLFFGSGTQLSVL.

This rearrangement joins TRBV5-1 to TRBJ2-7; 7 bases are shared with TRBD2. V shed 10 bases and J 0 bases; nucleotides not matched to a gene: 7. Germline lookup yields CDR1 SGHRS and CDR2 YFSETQ. This CDR3 has 13 amino acids. CDR3 region: CASRSGVSYEQYF. The CDR3 DNA follows: TGCGCCTCCAGGAGCGGGGTCTCCTACGAGCAGTACTTC. The variable domain in full, with the rest retrieved from reference TRBV5-1 and TRBJ2-7, is KAGVTQTPRYLIKTRGQQVTLSCSPISGHRSVSWYQQTPGQGLQFLFEYFSETQRNKGNFPGRFSGRQFSNSRSEMNVSTLELGDSALYLCASRSGVSYEQYFGPGTRLTVT.

This chain links TRBV9 with TRBJ2-5, with 8 bases identical to TRBD2. This CDR3 is 15 amino acids long. Germline CDR1 is SGDLS and CDR2 is YYNGEE. Trimming at V came to 0 bases and at J to 5 bases, leaving 6 bases not matched to a gene. The CDR3 DNA is TGTGCCAGCAGCGTAGGGTTAGCGGGAAGGGAGACCCAGTACTTC. It yields the protein CASSVGLAGRETQYF.

The chain uses TRBV18 and TRBJ1-6; D is perhaps TRBD1 (6 bases). V lost 8 bases and J 7 bases, leaving 12 bases between the germline ends. This CDR3 comprises 13 residues. Germline loops: CDR1 KGHSH, CDR2 LQKENI. CDR3 in DNA: TGTGCCAGCCGACAGGCCCCGAATTCACCCCTCCACTTT. It translates to CASRQAPNSPLHF.

The chain couples TRBV7-2 to TRBJ1-2; D remains ambiguous. Germline lookup yields CDR1 SGHTA and CDR2 FQGNSA. The CDR3 loop spans 16 amino acids. V was cut by 1 base and J by 5 bases, with 17 bases left in between. CDR3 sequence reads: CASSLVPVDAGYGYTF. The CDR3 region has the DNA TGTGCCAGCAGCTTAGTCCCGGTGGACGCGGGGTATGGCTACACCTTC.

The genes are TRBV4-1 and TRBJ1-5; 8 bases fit TRBD1. V was pared by 0 bases and J by 4 bases, with 5 bases of the junction left unmatched. The CDR3 runs 16 residues. Germline CDR1 reads MGHRA; CDR2 reads YSYEKL. The CDR3 nucleotides are TGCGCCAGCAGCCAAGAACCGGGACAGGCTAATCAGCCCCAGCATTTT. It translates to CASSQEPGQANQPQHF.

V and J are TRBV9 and TRBJ1-5; D is unclear. V lost 0 bases and J 6 bases, leaving 10 bases between the germline ends. From germline, CDR1 is SGDLS and CDR2 YYNGEE. This CDR3 region has 14 residues. Here the CDR3 reads CASSVEAAFQPQHF. CDR3 in DNA: TGTGCCAGCAGCGTAGAGGCGGCATTTCAGCCCCAGCATTTT.

This chain uses TRBV2 with TRBJ2-7; tentative D call: TRBD1 (5 bases). This CDR3 has 12 amino acids. The V and J ends lost 5 bases and 1 base respectively, with 6 bases between them. The germline CDR1 and CDR2 sequences are SNHLY and FYNNEI. The CDR3 region is CASSRQSYEQYF. CDR3 DNA: TGTGCCAGCAGTCGACAGTCCTACGAGCAGTACTTC.